A single sample is the source of the 29 T cell receptor beta chains below, sequenced in a study of vaccination and CD4 T cells after COVID-19. Oncomine TCR Beta short-read sequencing was applied to DNA from cultured CD4+ T cells. MiXCR, applied by TCRdb to the PCR reads, yields one record per CDR3 protein. The data show approximately 15,000 distinct CDR3 sequences, roughly two fifths seen once. No antigen is known for these receptors. As for treatment: roughly 10-day PBMC culture with coronavirus spike peptide pools or control peptides (ViraFEST assay). The source was CD4+ T cells from blood, cultured in vitro, collected before SARS-CoV-2 vaccination. Source of these receptors: a human donor who had recovered from COVID-19.

This clonotype was found a few times. The chain carries TRBV19 and TRBJ2-5; TRBD2 matches at 9 bases. The trim removed 6 bases at V and 7 bases at J, leaving 9 bases unmatched. CDR3 length: 14 amino acids. CDR1 is LNHDA and CDR2 is SQIVND in the germline V gene (reference sequence). CDR3 sequence reads: CASSLAGEGGTQYF. Here the CDR3 DNA reads TGTGCCAGTAGCTTAGCGGGGGAAGGAGGGACCCAGTACTTC.

The V gene is TRBV28, the J gene TRBJ2-7, with D hard to call. From germline, CDR1 is MDHEN and CDR2 SYDVKM. This CDR3 spans 15 amino acids. The ends were cut back, 2 bases at V and 6 bases at J, with 17 bases in the middle. CDR3 DNA sequence: TGTGCCAGCAGTTTAAGGGTAACGCTACCCTCCGAGCAGTACTTC. As protein: CASSLRVTLPSEQYF. Full variable domain (outside the CDR3, taken from reference TRBV28 and TRBJ2-7): DVKVTQSSRYLVKRTGEKVFLECVQDMDHENMFWYRQDPGLGLRLIYFSYDVKMKEKGDIPEGYSVSREKKERFSLILESASTNQTSMYLCASSLRVTLPSEQYFGPGTRLTVT.

This chain connects TRBV19 to TRBJ2-6; 10 bases line up with TRBD2. The V gene end was trimmed by 3 bases and the J gene end by 3 bases; junction bases not matched to a gene: 11. The CDR3 contains 19 residues. The V gene's germline CDR1 is LNHDA and CDR2 SQIVND (reference sequence). Written as DNA, the CDR3 is TGTGCCAGTAGTATCCCAGCGGGAGGGCCTACTTTTGGGGCCAACGTCCTGACTTTC. Its translation is CASSIPAGGPTFGANVLTF.

This chain uses TRBV29-1 with TRBJ2-3; 10 nucleotides agree with TRBD2. CDR3 length equals 14 residues. V lost 6 bases to trimming and J lost 1 base; unmatched junction nucleotides: 4. CDR1 and CDR2 (germline): SQVTM, ANQGSEA. The CDR3 sequence: CSVDTSGGTDTQYF. DNA of the CDR3: TGCAGCGTCGATACTAGCGGGGGCACAGATACGCAGTATTTT.

The chain joins TRBV6-1 to TRBJ1-1, with 12 bases lining up with TRBD1. Germline trimming cut 6 bases from V and 5 bases from J; bases unmatched to any gene: 10. Germline-derived CDR1 and CDR2 are MNHNS and SASEGT. CDR3 length: 16 residues. The DNA of the CDR3 is TGTGCCAGCAGCCGGGGACAGGGGGCGCAGGGAACTGAAGCTTTCTTT. Amino acid sequence: CASSRGQGAQGTEAFF.

CDR3 sequence: CASSPDRVGSPLHF. Here the CDR3 DNA reads TGTGCCAGCAGCCCAGACAGGGTTGGTTCACCCCTCCACTTT. The chain has TRBV6-1 and TRBJ1-6, with 7 bases that match TRBD1. J lost 9 bases, V lost 6 bases, and 8 bases had no gene match. From germline, CDR1 is MNHNS and CDR2 SASEGT. The CDR3 has 14 amino acids.

This sequence joins TRBV12-3 or TRBV12-4 and TRBJ1-1; 7 nucleotides line up with TRBD1. The V segment lost 7 bases and the J segment 3 bases; nucleotides outside the gene matches: 8. The CDR3 is 14 residues long. In DNA, the CDR3 is TGTGCCAGCACCAGACAGGGCGAATACACTGAAGCTTTCTTT. Residues: CASTRQGEYTEAFF.

This clonotype was counted a few times. The chain uses TRBV19 and TRBJ1-1; TRBD1 might be the D (5 bases). Looked up from germline, CDR1 is LNHDA and CDR2 is SQIVND (reference sequence). The ends were cut back, 1 base at V and 4 bases at J, with 10 bases in the middle. CDR3 size: 14 residues. The CDR3 protein is CASSIGQGRTEAFF. CDR3 nucleotide sequence: TGTGCCAGTAGTATAGGCCAGGGACGCACTGAAGCTTTCTTT.

The genes are TRBV20-1 and TRBJ2-3; weak D call: TRBD1 (5 bases). V gave up 5 bases and J gave up 4 bases, with 16 bases separating them. CDR3 length: 14 residues. Germline loops: CDR1 DFQATT, CDR2 SNEGSKA (reference sequence). Here the CDR3 DNA reads TGCAGTGCTGCAGGGCCCACAGCCGCAGATACGCAGTATTTT. Protein product: CSAAGPTAADTQYF.

The sample holds a few counts of this clonotype. V usage is TRBV18 and J usage is TRBJ1-2, with D unclear. Per the germline V gene, CDR1 is KGHSH and CDR2 is LQKENI. The CDR3 runs 13 residues. The V end lost 2 bases, the J end lost 8 bases, and 12 bases lay between the germline ends. The CDR3 region is CASSPEAPWGYTF. CDR3 in DNA: TGTGCCAGCTCACCAGAGGCACCGTGGGGCTACACCTTC.

This chain uses TRBV9 with TRBJ2-7; D gene unclear. CDR3 length: 15 residues. V dropped 1 base and J dropped 2 bases, with 13 bases sitting between them. Germline CDR1 and CDR2: SGDLS and YYNGEE. In DNA, the CDR3 is TGTGCCAGCAGCGTATCACCCGAACAGCCCTACGAGCAGTACTTC. It specifies CASSVSPEQPYEQYF.

J is TRBJ1-2 and V is TRBV23-1; 7 bases map to TRBD1. TRBV23-1 is placed among ORFs of uncertain function. CDR3 length equals 17 residues. V dropped 0 bases and J dropped 2; count of bases not matched to a gene: 9. The CDR3 region has the DNA TGCGCCAGCAGTCAATCTGGACCGACAGGGAGCAACTATGGCTACACCTTC. It yields the protein CASSQSGPTGSNYGYTF.

The V call is TRBV11-3, the J call TRBJ1-1, with D possibly TRBD1 on 5 matching bases. Trimming stripped 5 bases from V and 5 bases from J, with 21 bases between. The germline gives CDR1 SGHNT, CDR2 YENEEA. The CDR3 consists of 16 residues. This CDR3 is CASSPRRWGEATEAFF. In DNA form, the CDR3 reads TGTGCCAGCAGCCCACGTCGTTGGGGGGAAGCAACTGAAGCTTTCTTT.

The V gene is TRBV5-1, the J gene TRBJ2-7, with 9 bases identical to TRBD2. The germline V gene has CDR1 SGHRS and CDR2 YFSETQ. V gave up 4 bases and J gave up 0 bases; unmatched junction bases: 5. This CDR3 is 15 amino acids long. CDR3 nucleotide sequence: TGCGCCAGCAGCCCTAAAGCGGGGGGCTCCTACGAGCAGTACTTC. Its translation is CASSPKAGGSYEQYF.

This clonotype was found a few times. The chain links TRBV20-1 to TRBJ2-7; 10 bases are shared with TRBD2. The germline V gene has CDR1 DFQATT and CDR2 SNEGSKA (reference sequence). J gave up 4 bases and V 5 bases, and 8 bases lay outside the gene matches. The CDR3 loop spans 14 amino acids. The CDR3 region has the DNA TGCAGTGCTGTCCCCGGGACTAGCGCGTACGAGCAGTACTTC. Its protein product is CSAVPGTSAYEQYF.

This clonotype occurred a few times. V is TRBV6-1 and J is TRBJ2-1; 14 bases align to TRBD2. CDR1 and CDR2 from the germline V gene are MNHNS and SASEGT. The CDR3 contains 17 residues. V was clipped by 5 bases and J by 3 bases; unmatched bases: 6. CDR3 amino acids: CASSKTGTSGSYNEQFF. CDR3 in DNA: TGTGCCAGCAGTAAAACAGGGACTAGCGGGAGCTACAATGAGCAGTTCTTC.

V is TRBV7-3 and J is TRBJ2-2; no reliable D call. The CDR3 totals 13 residues. Trimming took off 0 bases at V and 5 bases at J, with 4 bases between the two ends. Germline V gives CDR1 SGHTA, CDR2 FQGTGA. The CDR3 is CASSLTETGELFF. CDR3 DNA sequence: TGTGCCAGCAGCTTAACGGAGACCGGGGAGCTGTTTTTT.

The rearrangement links TRBV6-2 or TRBV6-3 to TRBJ2-7; D remains unclear. The germline V gene encodes CDR1 MNHEY and CDR2 SVGEGT. Trimming took 11 bases from V and 1 from J, leaving 9 bases between them. This CDR3 has 11 residues. The CDR3 sequence is CASAGSYEQYF. CDR3 nucleotide sequence: TGTGCCTCTGCAGGATCCTACGAGCAGTACTTC.

This clonotype was recorded a few times. The rearrangement uses TRBV18 and TRBJ1-2, with TRBD1 as a possible D gene (5 bases). This CDR3 is 13 amino acids long. Deletions cut 4 bases from V and 3 bases from J, with 9 bases between. Germline V gene sequence: CDR1 KGHSH, CDR2 LQKENI. CDR3 region: CASSHGTDYGYTF. Written as DNA, the CDR3 is TGTGCCAGCTCACATGGGACGGACTATGGCTACACCTTC. Looking up the rest from reference TRBV18 and TRBJ1-2 gives the full variable domain: NAGVMQNPRHLVRRRGQEARLRCSPMKGHSHVYWYRQLPEEGLKFMVYLQKENIIDESGMPKERFSAEFPKEGPSILRIQQVVRGDSAAYFCASSHGTDYGYTFGSGTRLTVV.

V gene TRBV11-3 combines with J gene TRBJ2-7, with no clear D. Germline CDR1 SGHNT, CDR2 YENEEA. The CDR3 covers 14 residues. Between the trimmed V and J ends, which lost 1 base and 0 bases, there was a span of 7 bases. The CDR3 here is CASSLAAGSYEQYF. The CDR3 coding sequence is TGTGCCAGCAGCTTAGCGGCCGGCTCCTACGAGCAGTACTTC.

This clonotype is deemed medium-sized (0.01 to 0.1%). The V and J genes are TRBV20-1 and TRBJ1-5; D perhaps matches TRBD1 (5 bases). V was pared by 2 bases and J by 0 bases, with 14 bases between. This CDR3 has 16 residues. Germline-derived CDR1 and CDR2 are DFQATT and SNEGSKA (reference sequence). The CDR3 protein is CSARRPTGHSNQPQHF. The CDR3 nucleotides are TGCAGTGCTAGACGACCCACGGGGCATAGCAATCAGCCCCAGCATTTT.

There are a few counts of this clonotype. The genes are TRBV19 and TRBJ1-2; 7 bases map to TRBD1. After removal of 3 bases from V and 4 bases from J, the junction contained 5 bases not matched to a gene. The CDR3 runs 14 residues. Germline V CDR1 and CDR2: LNHDA, SQIVND (reference sequence). In DNA, the CDR3 is TGTGCCAGTAGTATCGCAGGGGGGATCTATGGCTACACCTTC. This encodes CASSIAGGIYGYTF. Complete variable domain (other parts from reference TRBV19 and TRBJ1-2): DGGITQSPKYLFRKEGQNVTLSCEQNLNHDAMYWYRQDPGQGLRLIYYSQIVNDFQKGDIAEGYSVSREKKESFPLTVTSAQKNPTAFYLCASSIAGGIYGYTFGSGTRLTVV.

This clonotype was seen only a few times. The chain joins TRBV19 to TRBJ2-7; perhaps TRBD1 as D (5 bases). The V gene lost 3 bases and the J gene lost 2 bases, with 8 bases spanning the gap. The CDR3 runs 13 residues. Germline CDR1 reads LNHDA; CDR2 reads SQIVND (reference sequence). CDR3: CASSIQGTYEQYF. The CDR3 region has the DNA TGTGCCAGTAGTATCCAGGGTACCTACGAGCAGTACTTC.

The gene calls are TRBV11-3 and TRBJ2-2, with D possibly being TRBD2 (5 bases). CDR3 length equals 14 residues. V gave up 1 base and J gave up 8 bases, with 11 bases separating them. CDR1 and CDR2 (germline): SGHNT, YENEEA. CDR3 DNA: TGTGCCAGCAGCTTAGGACCAGCGGATGGGGAGCTGTTTTTT. It codes for CASSLGPADGELFF. The whole variable domain, filled in from reference TRBV11-3 and TRBJ2-2, reads EAGVVQSPRYKIIEKKQPVAFWCNPISGHNTLYWYLQNLGQGPELLIRYENEEAVDDSQLPKDRFSAERLKGVDSTLKIQPAELGDSAVYLCASSLGPADGELFFGEGSRLTVL.

This chain connects TRBV21-1 to TRBJ1-5; no DNA check was done on the table's D call, TRBD1. TRBV21-1 is termed a pseudogene. CDR3 length: 16 residues. The CDR3 bases are TGTGCCAGCAGCTATTCGGAGGGACAGGGTAATCAGCCCCAGCATTTT. Protein sequence: CASSYSEGQGNQPQHF.

In its sample, this clonotype was seen a few times. The chain has TRBV24-1 and TRBJ2-5, with 9 bases that match TRBD1. The CDR3 loop spans 16 amino acids. Germline loops: CDR1 KGHDR, CDR2 SFDVKD. V shed 3 bases and J 3 bases; nucleotides not matched to a gene: 7. The CDR3 reads CATSDQVDRGKETQYF. The CDR3 bases are TGTGCCACCAGTGATCAAGTCGACAGGGGGAAAGAGACCCAGTACTTC.

Only a few counts were recorded for this clonotype. The rearrangement joins TRBV20-1 to TRBJ1-5; the match to TRBD1 covers 9 bases. V shed 5 bases, J shed 7 bases, and the junction held 12 bases outside the gene matches. CDR1 is DFQATT, CDR2 SNEGSKA, per germline (reference sequence). There are 15 residues in the CDR3. The CDR3 is CSAWGAGQGEQPQHF. DNA of the CDR3: TGCAGTGCTTGGGGGGCGGGACAGGGAGAACAGCCCCAGCATTTT.

The table lists this clonotype with a few counts. V usage is TRBV19 and J usage is TRBJ1-2; D might be TRBD1 (6 bases). From germline, CDR1 is LNHDA and CDR2 SQIVND (reference sequence). The V gene lost 3 bases and the J gene lost 5 bases, with 16 bases spanning the gap. This CDR3 is built from 15 residues. In DNA, the CDR3 is TGTGCCAGTAGTATGAATGCAGGGGCAGGATATGGCTACACCTTC. As protein: CASSMNAGAGYGYTF.

This rearrangement joins TRBV6-5 to TRBJ2-7, with 8 bases lining up with TRBD2. Looked up from germline, CDR1 is MNHEY and CDR2 is SVGAGI. J lost 0 bases, V lost 0 bases, and 4 bases had no gene match. The CDR3 is 16 amino acids. In DNA, the CDR3 is TGTGCCAGCAGTTACTCGGCGCGGGAGGCCTCCTACGAGCAGTACTTC. It encodes CASSYSAREASYEQYF.